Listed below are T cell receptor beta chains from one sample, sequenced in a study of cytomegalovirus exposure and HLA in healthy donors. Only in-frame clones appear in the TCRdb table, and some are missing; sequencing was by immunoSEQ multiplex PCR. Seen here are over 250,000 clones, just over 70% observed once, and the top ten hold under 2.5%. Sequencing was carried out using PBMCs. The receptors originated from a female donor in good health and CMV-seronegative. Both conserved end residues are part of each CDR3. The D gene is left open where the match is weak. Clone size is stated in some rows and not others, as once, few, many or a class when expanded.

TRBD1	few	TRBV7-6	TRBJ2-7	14	CASSLGAGGREQYF	TGTGCCAGCAGCCTGGGCGCAGGGGGTCGCGAGCAGTACTTC
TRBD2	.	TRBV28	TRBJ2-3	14	CASSLPGGTDTQYF	TGTGCCAGCAGTTTACCGGGAGGTACAGATACGCAGTATTTT
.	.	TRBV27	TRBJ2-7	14	CASSLQQGDYEQYF	TGTGCCAGCAGTTTACAACAGGGTGACTACGAGCAGTACTTC
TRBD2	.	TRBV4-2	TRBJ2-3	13	CASNSGSTDTQYF	TGTGCCAGTAATAGCGGGAGCACAGATACGCAGTATTTT
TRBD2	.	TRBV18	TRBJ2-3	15	CASSPTSGSTDTQYF	TGTGCCAGCTCACCAACTAGCGGAAGCACAGATACGCAGTATTTT
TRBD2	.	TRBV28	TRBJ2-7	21	CASSLLSIGLAGGLGSYEQYF	TGTGCCAGCAGTTTACTTTCGATTGGACTAGCGGGAGGGTTGGGGTCCTACGAGCAGTACTTC
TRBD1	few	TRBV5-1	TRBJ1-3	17	CASSGTSTGGSGNTIYF	TGCGCCAGCAGCGGAACATCGACAGGGGGCTCTGGAAACACCATATATTTT
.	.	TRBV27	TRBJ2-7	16	CASSFFGVEGLYEQYF	TGTGCCAGCAGTTTTTTCGGGGTCGAGGGCCTCTACGAGCAGTACTTC
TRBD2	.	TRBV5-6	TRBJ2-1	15	CASSLAAGGYNEQFF	TGTGCCAGCAGCTTGGCAGCGGGGGGGTACAATGAGCAGTTCTTC
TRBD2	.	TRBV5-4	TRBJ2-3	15	CASSTGLAGADTQYF	TGTGCCAGCAGCACCGGACTAGCGGGGGCAGATACGCAGTATTTT
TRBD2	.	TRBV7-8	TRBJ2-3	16	CASSLERGRGTDTQYF	TGTGCCAGCAGCTTAGAACGCGGGAGGGGCACAGATACGCAGTATTTT
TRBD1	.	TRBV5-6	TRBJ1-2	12	CASSLPDRGRTF	TGTGCCAGCAGCTTACCGGACAGGGGGAGGACCTTC
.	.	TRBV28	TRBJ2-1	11	CASSYYNEQFF	TGTGCCAGCAGCTACTACAATGAGCAGTTCTTC
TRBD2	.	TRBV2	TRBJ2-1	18	CASRGLAGLQFSYNEQFF	TGTGCCAGCAGGGGACTAGCGGGACTCCAATTCTCCTACAATGAGCAGTTCTTC
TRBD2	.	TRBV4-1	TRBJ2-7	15	CASSFNSGSSYEQYF	TGCGCCAGCAGTTTTAATAGCGGGAGCTCCTACGAGCAGTACTTC
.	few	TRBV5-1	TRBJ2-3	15	CASSWGHHSTDTQYF	TGCGCCAGCAGCTGGGGCCATCACAGCACAGATACGCAGTATTTT
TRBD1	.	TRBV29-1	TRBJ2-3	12	CSARQGPDTQYF	TGCAGCGCAAGACAGGGCCCAGATACGCAGTATTTT
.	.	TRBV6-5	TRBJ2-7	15	CASSYVLGGGYEQYF	TGTGCCAGCAGTTACGTCTTAGGGGGGGGATACGAGCAGTACTTC
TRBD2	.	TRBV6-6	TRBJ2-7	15	CASSYSSSGPYEQYF	TGTGCCAGCAGTTACTCGTCTAGCGGTCCCTACGAGCAGTACTTC
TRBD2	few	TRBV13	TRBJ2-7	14	CASSLLAATYEQYF	TGTGCCAGCAGCCTACTAGCGGCTACCTACGAGCAGTACTTC
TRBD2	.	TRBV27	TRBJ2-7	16	CASSELAESLIYEQYF	TGTGCCAGCAGTGAACTAGCGGAGTCCCTAATCTACGAGCAGTACTTC
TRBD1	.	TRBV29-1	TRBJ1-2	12	CSVSDRGWGYTF	TGCAGCGTTTCCGACAGGGGATGGGGCTACACCTTC
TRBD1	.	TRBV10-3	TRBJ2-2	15	CAISESTGGPGELFF	TGTGCCATCAGTGAGTCGACAGGGGGGCCCGGGGAGCTGTTTTTT
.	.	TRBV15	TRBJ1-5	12	CATRESNQPQHF	TGTGCCACCAGGGAGAGCAATCAGCCCCAGCATTTT
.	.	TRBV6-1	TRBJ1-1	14	CASRLGLMNTEAFF	TGTGCCAGCAGATTGGGCCTTATGAACACTGAAGCTTTCTTT